A single sample is the source of the 4 T cell receptor beta chains below, sequenced in a study of regulatory T cells in long-lasting Graves disease. The time point denotes: persistent/refractory GD, antithyroid drugs over 5 years with positive TRAb. PBMCs provided the RNA from which the TCR library was made. Arm-PCR with iRepertoire HTBI primers amplified the CDR3 regions for these TCR beta libraries. One entry per CDR3 protein, called by TCRdb with MiXCR from the multiplex PCR reads. Among 600,000 to 850,000 distinct CDR3 sequences listed, approximately 29% were seen once. The material sequenced was peripheral blood mononuclear cells (PBMCs), taken when the disease was refractory, from a patient treated with antithyroid drugs. The receptors here all came from a female donor with Graves disease.

This clonotype was observed a handful of times. The chain recombines TRBV2 with TRBJ1-5, with 7 positions matching TRBD1. This CDR3 contains 15 residues. V lost 5 bases to trimming and J lost 5 bases; unmatched junction nucleotides: 9. Germline V gene sequence: CDR1 SNHLY, CDR2 FYNNEI. The CDR3 sequence: CASSKLIGTDQPQHF. In nucleotides, the CDR3 is TGTGCCAGCAGTAAACTGATCGGGACAGATCAGCCCCAGCATTTT.

The sample holds a few counts of this clonotype. One end of the junction varies from germline; a read error may be responsible. The rearrangement uses TRBV3-1 and TRBJ1-1, with 7 bases fitting TRBD1. The CDR3 is 17 amino acids. The germline CDR1 and CDR2 sequences are LGHDT and YNNKEL (reference sequence). The CDR3 loop reads CASSQRGTAFMNTEAFF. In DNA, the CDR3 is TGTGCCAGCAGCCAGAGGGGGACAGCTTTTATGAATACTGAAGCTTTCTTT.

This clonotype was picked up a small number of times. The rearrangement links TRBV9 to TRBJ1-2; a weak D match, TRBD1 (5 bases). The CDR3 totals 14 residues. Germline CDR1 is SGDLS and CDR2 is YYNGEE. Trimming left V 3 bases short and J 10 bases short, with 19 bases between. DNA for the CDR3: TGTGCCAGCAGCGGCCTAGGGCAGGGCCAACACTACACCTTC. It codes for CASSGLGQGQHYTF.

This clonotype was recorded a few times. This chain joins TRBV7-9 and TRBJ1-2; no clear D. There are 15 residues in the CDR3. The V gene's germline CDR1 is SEHNR and CDR2 FQNEAQ (reference sequence). Trimming removed 1 base from V and 0 bases from J, with 9 bases in between. CDR3 DNA: TGTGCCAGCAGCTTAGTGGGGTCCGCTAACTATGGCTACACCTTC. It is translated as CASSLVGSANYGYTF. Using reference TRBV7-9 and TRBJ1-2 for the parts outside the CDR3, the full variable domain is DTGVSQNPRHKITKRGQNVTFRCDPISEHNRLYWYRQTLGQGPEFLTYFQNEAQLEKSRLLSDRFSAERPKGSFSTLEIQRTEQGDSAMYLCASSLVGSANYGYTFGSGTRLTVV.